These 24 T cell receptor beta chains were sequenced from one sample in a study of shared clonotypes between healthy human individuals. CD45RO-negative cells were positively selected for CCR7, leaving out terminally differentiated effector memory CD45RA+ cells. Data came from immunoSEQ multiplex PCR; TCRdb stores just in-frame clones and leaves some out. The sample has about 2 million clones; approximately 94% are singletons. The sample consisted of naive CD8+ T cells sorted from blood. These TCRs come from a man between 18 and 29 years old in good health.

The V call is TRBV7-9, the J call TRBJ1-4, with TRBD1 matching over 9 bases. This CDR3 region has 16 residues. Trimming took 4 bases from V and 8 from J; bases not matched to a gene: 11. CDR1 is SEHNR and CDR2 is FQNEAQ in the germline V gene (reference sequence). CDR3 sequence: CASSSPLRDRDEKLFF. The DNA of the CDR3 is TGTGCCAGCAGCTCCCCCCTCCGGGACAGGGACGAAAAACTGTTTTTT.

This chain joins TRBV2 and TRBJ2-7; TRBD1 matches 10 bases. CDR1 is SNHLY, CDR2 FYNNEI, per germline. Trimming took 4 bases from V and 0 from J; bases not matched to a gene: 6. CDR3 length equals 16 residues. CDR3: CASSGPGQGISYEQYF. The CDR3 DNA reads TGTGCCAGCAGTGGACCGGGACAGGGGATCTCCTACGAGCAGTACTTC.

The CDR3 sequence: CASSVGDWSPGYEQYF. The CDR3 DNA sequence: TGTGCCAGCAGCGTGGGGGATTGGAGCCCGGGGTACGAGCAGTACTTC. V and J are TRBV9 and TRBJ2-7, with D perhaps assigned TRBD1 or TRBD2 (5 bases each). Germline V gene lookup returns CDR1 SGDLS and CDR2 YYNGEE. The CDR3 is made up of 16 amino acids. V lost 2 bases, J lost 4 bases, and 19 bases lay in between.

The J gene is TRBJ2-7, the V gene TRBV6-8; 8 nucleotides align to TRBD2. From germline, CDR1 is MNHGY and CDR2 SAAAGT. The CDR3 extends over 17 amino acids. V shed 7 bases and J 5 bases; nucleotides not matched to a gene: 19. In DNA form, the CDR3 reads TGTGCCAGCAACCAACCTTTGGGACTAGTCTTCTGGCACGAGCAGTACTTC. Translated: CASNQPLGLVFWHEQYF.

The J gene is TRBJ1-4, the V gene TRBV23-1, with D possibly TRBD1 on 6 matching bases. TRBV23-1 is filed as an ORF, its function uncertain. This CDR3 has 17 residues. Between the trimmed V and J ends, which lost 2 bases and 1 base, there was a span of 14 bases. The CDR3 nucleotides are TGCGCCAGCAGTCAAAAGGGGGGCATCCGAACTAATGAAAAACTGTTTTTT. Amino acid sequence: CASSQKGGIRTNEKLFF.

The gene calls are TRBV7-9 and TRBJ2-7, with D perhaps assigned TRBD1 or TRBD2 (5 bases each). Trimming removed 5 bases from V and 3 bases from J, with 17 bases in between. The germline V gene encodes CDR1 SEHNR and CDR2 FQNEAQ (reference sequence). The CDR3 spans 15 residues. The CDR3: CASSVDSTGIYEQYF. The CDR3 DNA sequence: TGTGCCAGCAGCGTTGACAGTACGGGGATCTACGAGCAGTACTTC.

The rearrangement uses TRBV4-3 and TRBJ1-2; D unclear. CDR1 LGHNA and CDR2 YSLEER come from the germline V gene. V was shortened by 4 bases and J by 2 bases, with 14 bases between the two germline ends. The CDR3 runs 15 residues. CDR3 sequence reads: CASSPSKQLNYGYTF. The CDR3 DNA follows: TGCGCCAGCAGCCCTTCAAAGCAGCTAAACTATGGCTACACCTTC.

The J gene is TRBJ1-1, the V gene TRBV5-5, with TRBD1 identical over 10 bases. Losses at the gene ends were 4 bases for V and 0 bases for J; bases not matched to a gene: 3. The V gene's germline CDR1 is SGHKS and CDR2 YYEKEE (reference sequence). CDR3 length: 15 residues. CDR3 in amino acids: CASSEGTGVNTEAFF. The CDR3 nucleotides read TGTGCCAGCAGCGAGGGGACAGGGGTGAACACTGAAGCTTTCTTT.

The rearrangement uses TRBV30 and TRBJ1-1; 8 bases are a match to TRBD1. CDR1 is GTSNPN, CDR2 SVGIG, per germline (reference sequence). V dropped 7 bases and J dropped 4; count of bases not matched to a gene: 5. This CDR3 comprises 12 residues. This chain's CDR3 is CAFRQGSTEAFF. CDR3 in DNA: TGTGCCTTCCGACAGGGGAGCACTGAAGCTTTCTTT.

The chain has TRBV6-5 and TRBJ2-7; 13 bases match TRBD2. J lost 2 bases, V lost 8 bases, and 6 bases had no gene match. The germline CDR1 and CDR2 sequences are MNHEY and SVGAGI. This CDR3 has 15 amino acids. The CDR3 sequence: CASGLAGAGAYEQYF. CDR3 DNA: TGTGCCAGCGGACTAGCGGGAGCGGGGGCCTACGAGCAGTACTTC.

The chain recombines TRBV14 with TRBJ2-1; D ambiguous. Per germline, CDR1 SGHDN and CDR2 FVKESK. This CDR3 spans 17 amino acids. V lost 0 bases to trimming and J lost 4 bases, with 16 bases between them. The CDR3 bases are TGTGCCAGCAGCCAAGATGGGGATAATCGACCTTACAATGAGCAGTTCTTC. Translation gives CASSQDGDNRPYNEQFF.

The chain joins TRBV6-1 to TRBJ2-7; the D gene could be TRBD1 or TRBD2 (6 bases each). CDR1 and CDR2 (germline): MNHNS, SASEGT. The CDR3 is 12 residues long. V lost 9 bases to trimming and J lost 6 bases, with 15 bases between them. In DNA form, the CDR3 reads TGTGCCAGTCAATGGGGGGCGGGCGAGCAGTACTTC. Residues: CASQWGAGEQYF.

This chain uses TRBV19 with TRBJ2-7; TRBD2 matches at 7 bases. V lost 4 bases and J lost 2; bases outside the gene matches: 2. Germline CDR1 and CDR2: LNHDA and SQIVND (reference sequence). The CDR3 is 13 amino acids. The CDR3 nucleotides read TGTGCCAGTAGTACCAGCGGGGCCTACGAGCAGTACTTC. Encoded protein: CASSTSGAYEQYF.

The CDR3 DNA is TGTGCCAGCAGTTTACTGGACAGGGGGAGTGGAAACACTGAAGCTTTCTTT. Amino acids: CASSLLDRGSGNTEAFF. This rearrangement joins TRBV27 to TRBJ1-1; 10 bases map to TRBD1. CDR3 length: 17 amino acids. Per germline, CDR1 MNHEY and CDR2 SMNVEV (reference sequence). V was pared by 2 bases and J by 2 bases, with 8 bases of the junction left unmatched.

The V and J genes are TRBV21-1 and TRBJ2-1; TRBD2, the D gene given by the table, was not confirmed from the DNA. TRBV21-1 is classified as a pseudogene. The CDR3 is made up of 10 amino acids. This CDR3 reads CATDGGRQFF. The CDR3 bases are TGTGCCACCGACGGAGGACGGCAGTTCTTC.

The CDR3 bases are TGTGCCACCAGCAGAGATCACGCCTCCCAGTACGAGCAGTTCTTC. Protein product: CATSRDHASQYEQFF. The chain carries TRBV15 and TRBJ2-1; no clear D. CDR1 is LNHNV, CDR2 YYDKDF, per germline (reference sequence). The CDR3 extends over 15 amino acids. Deletions cut 0 bases from V and 10 bases from J, with 16 bases between.

J is TRBJ2-5 and V is TRBV5-1; weak D call: TRBD1 (6 bases). The germline CDR1 and CDR2 sequences are SGHRS and YFSETQ. The CDR3 runs to 13 residues. V was pared by 0 bases and J by 4 bases, with 7 bases between. CDR3 nucleotides: TGCGCCAGCAGCTTGGAACAGGGAGAGACCCAGTACTTC. Translated: CASSLEQGETQYF.

Worth noting for this clone: Other DNA sequences in the sample encode the same CDR3. The V call is TRBV2, the J call TRBJ1-2; tentatively, D is TRBD1 (5 bases). V was shortened by 1 base and J by 0 bases, with 9 bases between the two germline ends. From germline, CDR1 is SNHLY and CDR2 FYNNEI. This CDR3 has 15 amino acids. The CDR3 protein is CASSEGGGANYGYTF. CDR3 in DNA: TGTGCCAGCAGTGAAGGGGGCGGCGCTAACTATGGCTACACCTTC.

This clone showed up just once. V gene TRBV2 combines with J gene TRBJ2-7; tentative D call: TRBD2 (5 bases). Trimming stripped 6 bases from V and 3 bases from J, with 18 bases between. The CDR3 contains 15 residues. Germline lookup yields CDR1 SNHLY and CDR2 FYNNEI. Written as DNA, the CDR3 is TGTGCCAGCAGGGCCCCCGGGGAATCGAACTACGAGCAGTACTTC. Translated, it gives CASRAPGESNYEQYF.

CDR3 sequence (DNA): TGTGCCACCAGCACTTCGACAGGGGGCTTATCCGAGCAGTACTTC. Residues: CATSTSTGGLSEQYF. The chain carries TRBV15 and TRBJ2-7; 10 bases are shared with TRBD1. With 4 bases clipped from V and 6 bases from J, the junction kept 9 bases outside the gene matches. Germline V lookup: CDR1 LNHNV, CDR2 YYDKDF (reference sequence). There are 15 residues in the CDR3.

The chain combines TRBV28 with TRBJ2-2; the D gene could be TRBD1 or TRBD2 (6 bases each). The CDR3 loop spans 14 amino acids. CDR1 is MDHEN and CDR2 is SYDVKM in the germline V gene. Trimming shortened V by 7 bases and J by 3 bases, and 12 bases separated the two germline ends. Here the CDR3 DNA reads TGTGCCAGCAAGGGGGGCTGGGACACCGGGGAGCTGTTTTTT. It yields the protein CASKGGWDTGELFF.

The chain employs TRBV27 and TRBJ2-7, with D possibly being TRBD1 (6 bases). The germline V gene has CDR1 MNHEY and CDR2 SMNVEV (reference sequence). This CDR3 is built from 15 residues. Trimming took off 2 bases at V and 4 bases at J, with 15 bases between the two ends. The CDR3 DNA follows: TGTGCCAGCAGTTTAGAACAGGGTACGGGTTACGAGCAGTACTTC. It encodes CASSLEQGTGYEQYF.

The chain has TRBV27 and TRBJ1-1, with D uncertain. Trimming removed 1 base from V and 7 bases from J, with 13 bases in between. Germline CDR1 MNHEY, CDR2 SMNVEV (reference sequence). There are 14 residues in the CDR3. The CDR3 region has the DNA TGTGCCAGCAGTTTATTCGGAGGGAAAGTTGAAGCTTTCTTT. This gives the protein CASSLFGGKVEAFF.

The rearrangement joins TRBV10-3 to TRBJ1-1; 9 bases line up with TRBD1. CDR1 and CDR2 (germline): ENHRY, SYGVKD. J gave up 11 bases and V 11 bases, and 9 bases lay outside the gene matches. The CDR3 runs to 11 residues. The CDR3 coding sequence is TGTGCCGCCCAGGACAGGGGAGAGGCTTTCTTT. Translated: CAAQDRGEAFF.